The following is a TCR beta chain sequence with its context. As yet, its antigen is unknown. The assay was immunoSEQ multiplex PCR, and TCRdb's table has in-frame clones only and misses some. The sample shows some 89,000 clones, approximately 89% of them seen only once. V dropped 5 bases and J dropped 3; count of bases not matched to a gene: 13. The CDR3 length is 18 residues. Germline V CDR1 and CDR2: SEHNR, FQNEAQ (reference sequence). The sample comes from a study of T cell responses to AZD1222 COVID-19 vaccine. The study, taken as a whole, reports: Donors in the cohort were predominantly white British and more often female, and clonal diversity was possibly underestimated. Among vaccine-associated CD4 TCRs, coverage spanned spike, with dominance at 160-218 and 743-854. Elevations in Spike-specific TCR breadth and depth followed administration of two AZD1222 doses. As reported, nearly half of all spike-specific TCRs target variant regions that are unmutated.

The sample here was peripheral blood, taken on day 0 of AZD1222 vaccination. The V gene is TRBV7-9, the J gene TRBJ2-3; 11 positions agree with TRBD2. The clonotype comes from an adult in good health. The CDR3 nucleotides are TGTGCCAGCAGCCCCCCTCGTACTAGCGGGGGCGGGACAGATACGCAGTATTTT. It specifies CASSPPRTSGGGTDTQYF.